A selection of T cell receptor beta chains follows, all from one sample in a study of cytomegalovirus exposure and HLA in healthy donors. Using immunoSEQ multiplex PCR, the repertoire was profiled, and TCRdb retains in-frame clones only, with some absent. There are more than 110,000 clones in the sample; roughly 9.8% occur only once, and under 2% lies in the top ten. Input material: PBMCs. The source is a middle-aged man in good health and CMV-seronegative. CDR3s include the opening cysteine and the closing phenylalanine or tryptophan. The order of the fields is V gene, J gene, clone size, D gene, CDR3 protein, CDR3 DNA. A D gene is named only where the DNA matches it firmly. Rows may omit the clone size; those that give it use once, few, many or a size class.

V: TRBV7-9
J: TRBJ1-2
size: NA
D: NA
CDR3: CASSFRDYGYTF
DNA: TGTGCCAGCAGCTTCAGGGATTATGGCTACACCTTC

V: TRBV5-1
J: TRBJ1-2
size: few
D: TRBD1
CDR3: CASSQLQGMGVSGYTF
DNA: TGCGCCAGCAGCCAACTACAGGGGATGGGCGTCTCTGGCTACACCTTC

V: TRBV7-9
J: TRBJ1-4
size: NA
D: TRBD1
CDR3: CASRDLRGTDEKLFF
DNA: TGTGCCAGCAGGGACCTCAGGGGGACGGATGAAAAACTGTTTTTT

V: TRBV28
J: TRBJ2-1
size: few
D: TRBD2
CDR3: CASSIRLAGFNEQFF
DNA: TGTGCCAGCAGCATTCGACTAGCGGGATTTAATGAGCAGTTCTTC

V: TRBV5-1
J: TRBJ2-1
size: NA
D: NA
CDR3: CASSPRERTYNEQFF
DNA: TGCGCCAGCAGTCCTCGGGAGAGGACCTACAATGAGCAGTTCTTC

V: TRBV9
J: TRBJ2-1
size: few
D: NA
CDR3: CASSGSSYNEQFF
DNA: TGTGCCAGCAGCGGGAGCTCCTACAATGAGCAGTTCTTC

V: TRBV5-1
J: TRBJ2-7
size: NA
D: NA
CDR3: CASNDLATREQYF
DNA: TGCGCCAGCAATGACCTAGCAACTCGCGAGCAGTACTTC

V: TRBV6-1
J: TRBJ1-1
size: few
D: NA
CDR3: CASRGEDTEAFF
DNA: TGTGCCAGCAGGGGAGAGGACACTGAAGCTTTCTTT

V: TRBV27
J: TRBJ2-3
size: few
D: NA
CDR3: CASRTGTDTQYF
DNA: TGTGCCAGCAGGACTGGCACAGATACGCAGTATTTT

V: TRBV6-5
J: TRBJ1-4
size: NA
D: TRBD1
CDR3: CASRTGVNEKLFF
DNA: TGTGCCAGCCGGACAGGGGTAAATGAAAAACTGTTTTTT

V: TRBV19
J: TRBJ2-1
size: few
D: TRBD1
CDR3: CASSSPGQGRDEQFF
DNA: TGTGCCAGTAGCTCTCCCGGACAGGGAAGGGATGAGCAGTTCTTC

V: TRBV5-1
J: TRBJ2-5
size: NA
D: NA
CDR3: CASSLGVLGEQETQYF
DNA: TGCGCCAGCAGCTTGGGGGTGTTGGGCGAGCAAGAGACCCAGTACTTC

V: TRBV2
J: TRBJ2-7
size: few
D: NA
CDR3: CASRASYEQYF
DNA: TGTGCCAGCAGAGCCTCCTACGAGCAGTACTTC

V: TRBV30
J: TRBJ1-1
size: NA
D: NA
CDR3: CAWSLGQGREAFF
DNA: TGTGCCTGGAGCCTCGGGCAGGGAAGGGAAGCTTTCTTT

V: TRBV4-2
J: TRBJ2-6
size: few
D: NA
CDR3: CASSTEAGANVLTF
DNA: TGTGCCAGCAGCACCGAGGCAGGGGCCAACGTCCTGACTTTC

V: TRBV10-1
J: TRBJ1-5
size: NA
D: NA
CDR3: CASSEGEAQPQHF
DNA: TGCGCCAGCAGCGAAGGGGAAGCTCAGCCCCAGCATTTT

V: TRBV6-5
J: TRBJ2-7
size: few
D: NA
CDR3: CASSPQEYSYEQYF
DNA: TGTGCCAGCAGCCCACAGGAGTACTCCTACGAGCAGTACTTC

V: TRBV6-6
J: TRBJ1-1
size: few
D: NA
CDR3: CASTSRAGRTEAFF
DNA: TGTGCCAGCACCTCCCGTGCGGGAAGGACTGAAGCTTTCTTT

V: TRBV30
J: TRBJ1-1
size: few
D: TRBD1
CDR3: CASARTGLTEAFF
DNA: TGTGCCTCCGCCCGGACAGGCCTGACTGAAGCTTTCTTT

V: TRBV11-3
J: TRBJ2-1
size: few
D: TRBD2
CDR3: CASSLLAGGPSEQFF
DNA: TGTGCCAGCAGCTTATTAGCGGGGGGGCCGAGTGAGCAGTTCTTC

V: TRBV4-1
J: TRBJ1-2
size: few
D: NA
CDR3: CASSQDEAPYYGYTF
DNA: TGCGCCAGCAGCCAAGATGAGGCCCCCTACTATGGCTACACCTTC

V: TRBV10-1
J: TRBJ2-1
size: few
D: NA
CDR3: CASSPTSELSNNEQFF
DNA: TGCGCCAGCAGCCCAACCAGCGAACTTTCTAACAATGAGCAGTTCTTC

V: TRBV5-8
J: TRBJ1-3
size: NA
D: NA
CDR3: CASSAWAGSGNTIYF
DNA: TGTGCCAGCAGCGCATGGGCTGGGTCTGGAAACACCATATATTTT

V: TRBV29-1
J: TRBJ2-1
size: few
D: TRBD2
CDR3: CSVGTSGSSYNEQFF
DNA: TGCAGCGTAGGGACTAGCGGGAGCTCCTACAATGAGCAGTTCTTC

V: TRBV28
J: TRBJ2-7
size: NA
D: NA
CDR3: CASSPTYEQYF
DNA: TGTGCCAGCAGTCCTACCTACGAGCAGTACTTC

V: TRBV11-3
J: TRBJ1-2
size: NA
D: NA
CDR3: CASSTGRRTLYGYTF
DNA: TGTGCCAGCAGCACAGGACGGCGGACCCTCTATGGCTACACCTTC

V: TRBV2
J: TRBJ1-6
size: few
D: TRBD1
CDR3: CASSVTTGGNSPLHF
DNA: TGTGCCAGCAGTGTTACGACAGGGGGGAATTCACCCCTCCACTTT

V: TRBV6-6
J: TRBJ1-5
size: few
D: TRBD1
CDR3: CATSPQGDRGNQPQHF
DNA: TGTGCCACCTCACCTCAAGGGGACAGGGGAAATCAGCCCCAGCATTTT

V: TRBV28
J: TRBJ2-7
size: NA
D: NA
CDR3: CAINPPDSHSYEQYF
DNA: TGTGCCATCAACCCCCCCGACAGTCACTCCTACGAGCAGTACTTC

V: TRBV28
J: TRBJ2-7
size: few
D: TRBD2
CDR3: CASRPRTSGYEQYF
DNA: TGTGCCAGCAGACCAAGGACTAGCGGCTACGAGCAGTACTTC

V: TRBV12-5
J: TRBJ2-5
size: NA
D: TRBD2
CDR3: CASGPPERGAGQETQYF
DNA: TGTGCTAGTGGCCCACCTGAGCGGGGCGCAGGGCAAGAGACCCAGTACTTC

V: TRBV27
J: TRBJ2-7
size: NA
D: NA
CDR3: CASSHVPGSDEQYF
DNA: TGTGCCAGCAGCCACGTCCCGGGATCGGACGAGCAGTACTTC

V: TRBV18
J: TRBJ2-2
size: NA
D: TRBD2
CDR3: CASSPQLAGGTGELFF
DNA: TGTGCCAGCTCACCACAACTAGCGGGAGGAACCGGGGAGCTGTTTTTT

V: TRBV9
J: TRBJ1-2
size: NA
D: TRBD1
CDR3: CASSVEGTGLAGYTF
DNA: TGTGCCAGCAGCGTAGAGGGGACAGGGCTTGCTGGCTACACCTTC

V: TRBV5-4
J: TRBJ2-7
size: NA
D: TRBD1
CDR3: CASSLVGTGVSEQYF
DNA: TGTGCCAGCAGCTTGGTAGGGACAGGGGTATCCGAGCAGTACTTC

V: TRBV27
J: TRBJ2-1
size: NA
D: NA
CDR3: CASKRGQGGNEQFF
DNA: TGTGCCAGCAAAAGGGGCCAGGGGGGAAATGAGCAGTTCTTC

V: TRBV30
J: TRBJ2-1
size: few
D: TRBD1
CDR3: CAWRTGGLPGNEQFF
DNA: TGTGCCTGGAGGACAGGGGGGCTACCTGGGAATGAGCAGTTCTTC

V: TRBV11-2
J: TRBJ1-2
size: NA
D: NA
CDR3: CASSIRTYGYTF
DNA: TGTGCCAGCAGCATCAGGACATATGGCTACACCTTC

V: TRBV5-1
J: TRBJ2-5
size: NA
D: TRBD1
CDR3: CASSLGQGAIETQYF
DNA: TGCGCCAGCAGCTTGGGACAGGGGGCAATAGAGACCCAGTACTTC

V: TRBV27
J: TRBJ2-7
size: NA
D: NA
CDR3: CASSFQVSPYEQYF
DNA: TGTGCCAGCAGTTTTCAGGTATCCCCCTACGAGCAGTACTTC

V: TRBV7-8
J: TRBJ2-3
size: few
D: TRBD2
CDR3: CASSLRTSGGVASTDTQYF
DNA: TGTGCCAGCAGCTTACGGACTAGCGGGGGGGTTGCTAGCACAGATACGCAGTATTTT

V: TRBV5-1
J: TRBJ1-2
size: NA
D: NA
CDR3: CASSPDSYYGYTF
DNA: TGCGCCAGCAGCCCCGACAGCTACTATGGCTACACCTTC

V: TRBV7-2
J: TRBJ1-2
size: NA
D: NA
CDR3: CASSLAGDFYGYTF
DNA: TGTGCCAGCAGCTTGGCCGGGGATTTTTATGGCTACACCTTC

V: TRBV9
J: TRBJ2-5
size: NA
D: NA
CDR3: CASSVGVSNQGETQYF
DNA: TGTGCCAGCAGCGTAGGGGTCTCCAACCAGGGGGAGACCCAGTACTTC

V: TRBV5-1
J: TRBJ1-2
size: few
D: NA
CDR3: CASSLEATRNYGYTF
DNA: TGCGCCAGCAGCTTGGAGGCGACACGCAACTATGGCTACACCTTC

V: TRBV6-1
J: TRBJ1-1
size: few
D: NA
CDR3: CASSQSGYEAFF
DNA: TGTGCCAGCAGTCAGTCGGGGTACGAAGCTTTCTTT

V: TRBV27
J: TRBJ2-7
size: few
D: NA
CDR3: CASSLTGLDEQYF
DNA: TGTGCCAGCAGTTTAACAGGGTTAGACGAGCAGTACTTC

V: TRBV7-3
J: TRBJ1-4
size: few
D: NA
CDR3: CASSPVNEKLFF
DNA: TGTGCCAGCAGCCCCGTTAATGAAAAACTGTTTTTT

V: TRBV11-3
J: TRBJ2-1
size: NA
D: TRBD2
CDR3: CASSPTSGRGDDEQFF
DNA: TGTGCCAGCAGCCCGACTAGCGGGAGAGGTGACGATGAGCAGTTCTTC

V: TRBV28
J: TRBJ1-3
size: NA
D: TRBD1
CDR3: CASIRPDLGGPQGNTIYF
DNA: TGTGCCAGCATCCGGCCGGATCTAGGGGGCCCGCAAGGAAACACCATATATTTT

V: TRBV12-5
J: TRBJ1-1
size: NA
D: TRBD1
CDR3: CAISHLPGQGFWSEAFF
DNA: TGTGCTATCTCGCACCTACCGGGACAGGGGTTCTGGTCTGAAGCTTTCTTT